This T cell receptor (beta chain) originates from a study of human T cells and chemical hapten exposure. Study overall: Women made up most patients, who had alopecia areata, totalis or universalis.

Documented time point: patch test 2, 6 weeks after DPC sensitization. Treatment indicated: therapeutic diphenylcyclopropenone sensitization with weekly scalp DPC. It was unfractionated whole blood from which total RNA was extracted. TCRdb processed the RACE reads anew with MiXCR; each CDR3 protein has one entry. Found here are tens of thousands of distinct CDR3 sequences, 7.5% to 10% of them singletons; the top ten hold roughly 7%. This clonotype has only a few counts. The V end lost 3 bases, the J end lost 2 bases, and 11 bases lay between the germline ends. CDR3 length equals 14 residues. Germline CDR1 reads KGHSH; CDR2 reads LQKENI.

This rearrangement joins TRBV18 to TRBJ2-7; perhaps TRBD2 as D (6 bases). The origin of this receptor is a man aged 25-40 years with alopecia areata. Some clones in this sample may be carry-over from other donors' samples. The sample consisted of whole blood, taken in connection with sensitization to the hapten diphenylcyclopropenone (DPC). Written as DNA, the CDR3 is TGTGCCAGCTCACCGCCCTCGGGAGCCTACGAGCAGTACTTC. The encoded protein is CASSPPSGAYEQYF.